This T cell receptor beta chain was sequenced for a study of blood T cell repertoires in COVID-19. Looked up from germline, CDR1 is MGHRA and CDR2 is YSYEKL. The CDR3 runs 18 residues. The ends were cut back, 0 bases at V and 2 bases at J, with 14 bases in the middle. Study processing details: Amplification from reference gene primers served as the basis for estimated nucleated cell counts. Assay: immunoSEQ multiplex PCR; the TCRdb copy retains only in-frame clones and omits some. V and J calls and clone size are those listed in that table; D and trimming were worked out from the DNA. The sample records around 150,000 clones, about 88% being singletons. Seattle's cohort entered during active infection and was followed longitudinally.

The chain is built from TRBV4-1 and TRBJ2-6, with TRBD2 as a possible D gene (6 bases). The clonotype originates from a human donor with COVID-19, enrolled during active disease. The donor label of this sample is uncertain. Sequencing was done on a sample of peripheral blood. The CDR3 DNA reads TGCGCCAGCAGCCAAGATCGGCGGGGTTCAACTGGGGCCAACGTCCTGACTTTC. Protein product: CASSQDRRGSTGANVLTF.